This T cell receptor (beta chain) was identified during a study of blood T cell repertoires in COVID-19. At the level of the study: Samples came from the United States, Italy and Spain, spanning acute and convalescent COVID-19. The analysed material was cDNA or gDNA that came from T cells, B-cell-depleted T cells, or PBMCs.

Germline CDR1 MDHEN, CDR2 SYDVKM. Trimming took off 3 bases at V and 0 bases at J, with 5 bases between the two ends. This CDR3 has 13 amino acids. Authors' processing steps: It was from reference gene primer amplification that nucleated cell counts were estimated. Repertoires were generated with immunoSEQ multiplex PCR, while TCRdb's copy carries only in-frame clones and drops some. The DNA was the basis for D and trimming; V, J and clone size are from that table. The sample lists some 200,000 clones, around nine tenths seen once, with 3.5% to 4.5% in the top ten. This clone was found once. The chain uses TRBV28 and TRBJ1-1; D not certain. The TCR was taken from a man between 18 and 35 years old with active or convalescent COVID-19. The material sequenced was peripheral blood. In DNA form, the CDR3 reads TGTGCCAGCAGTTTCACAGTGAACACTGAAGCTTTCTTT. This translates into CASSFTVNTEAFF.